The 5 T cell receptor beta chains given below trace back to one sample, sequenced in a study of cytomegalovirus exposure and HLA in healthy donors. PCR amplification relied on 60 Vbeta primers (plus 13 Jbeta primers). Assay used: immunoSEQ multiplex PCR; TCRdb lists only in-frame clones, some missing. The sample contains 150,000 to 200,000 clones, 79% of which appear only once. The sample was PBMCs. Receptor source: a woman aged 50 to 60 in good health and CMV-seronegative.

This chain links TRBV28 with TRBJ2-7; 10 bases match TRBD1. Germline CDR1 MDHEN, CDR2 SYDVKM. V shed 10 bases, J shed 3 bases, and the junction held 3 bases outside the gene matches. The CDR3 is made up of 12 amino acids. The CDR3 spells CATDRGNYEQYF. CDR3 DNA: TGTGCCACGGACAGGGGGAACTACGAGCAGTACTTC.

The V call is TRBV7-2, the J call TRBJ2-7; TRBD2 matches 8 bases. The length of the CDR3 is 16 residues. After removal of 0 bases from V and 7 bases from J, the junction contained 11 bases not matched to a gene. The germline V gene encodes CDR1 SGHTA and CDR2 FQGNSA. The chain's CDR3 is CASSLALPGGSWEQYF. The CDR3 coding sequence is TGTGCCAGCAGCTTAGCGTTGCCGGGAGGGTCCTGGGAGCAGTACTTC. Based on the CDR3 plus reference TRBV7-2 and TRBJ2-7, the full variable domain is GAGVSQSPSNKVTEKGKDVELRCDPISGHTALYWYRQSLGQGLEFLIYFQGNSAPDKSGLPSDRFSAERTGGSVSTLTIQRTQQEDSAVYLCASSLALPGGSWEQYFGPGTRLTVT.

As DNA, the CDR3 is TGTGCCAGCAGTTTTTTGGGTCTAGCGGGAGATTCGGGGGACAATGAGCAGTTCTTC. Translation: CASSFLGLAGDSGDNEQFF. V gene TRBV28 combines with J gene TRBJ2-1; 10 bases are shared with TRBD2. There are 19 residues in the CDR3. The V gene end was trimmed by 3 bases and the J gene end by 5 bases; junction bases not matched to a gene: 16. Germline CDR1 and CDR2: MDHEN and SYDVKM.

This rearrangement joins TRBV6-6 to TRBJ1-3; 8 bases map to TRBD1. The CDR3 contains 15 residues. CDR1 and CDR2 (germline): MNHNY, SVGAGI (reference sequence). V shed 0 bases, J shed 4 bases, and the junction held 2 bases outside the gene matches. CDR3 bases: TGTGCCAGCAGTTACTCCCCAGGGGGCGGAAACACCATATATTTT. This translates into CASSYSPGGGNTIYF.

Only one count was recorded for this clone. The chain employs TRBV28 and TRBJ2-7; tentatively, D is TRBD2 (6 bases). The CDR3 totals 20 residues. Germline-derived CDR1 and CDR2 are MDHEN and SYDVKM. V was cut by 4 bases and J by 0 bases, with 28 bases left in between. The CDR3 DNA reads TGTGCCAGCAGTTGGTATAGGGTCTGGGAGCGGGCTTTGAGCTCCTACGAGCAGTACTTC. It specifies CASSWYRVWERALSSYEQYF.